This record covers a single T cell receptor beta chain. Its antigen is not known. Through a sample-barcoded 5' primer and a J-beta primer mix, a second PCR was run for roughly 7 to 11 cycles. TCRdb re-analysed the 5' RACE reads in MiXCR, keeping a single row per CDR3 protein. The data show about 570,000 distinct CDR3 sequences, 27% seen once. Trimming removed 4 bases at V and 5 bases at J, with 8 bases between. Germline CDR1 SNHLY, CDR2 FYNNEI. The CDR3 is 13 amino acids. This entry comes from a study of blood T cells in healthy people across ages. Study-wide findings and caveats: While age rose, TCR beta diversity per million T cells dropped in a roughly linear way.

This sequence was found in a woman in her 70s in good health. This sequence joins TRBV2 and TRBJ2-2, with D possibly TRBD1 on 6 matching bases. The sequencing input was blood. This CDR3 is CASSVGQTGELFF. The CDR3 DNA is TGTGCCAGCAGTGTAGGACAGACCGGGGAGCTGTTTTTT. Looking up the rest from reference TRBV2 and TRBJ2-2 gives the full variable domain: EPEVTQTPSHQVTQMGQEVILRCVPISNHLYFYWYRQILGQKVEFLVSFYNNEISEKSEIFDDQFSVERPDGSNFTLKIRSTKLEDSAMYFCASSVGQTGELFFGEGSRLTVL.